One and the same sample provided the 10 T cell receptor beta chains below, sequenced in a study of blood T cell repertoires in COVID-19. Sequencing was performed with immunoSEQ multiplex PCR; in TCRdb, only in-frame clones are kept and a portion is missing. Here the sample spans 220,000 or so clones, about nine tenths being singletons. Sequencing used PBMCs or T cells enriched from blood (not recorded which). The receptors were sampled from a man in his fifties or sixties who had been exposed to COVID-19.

The CDR3: CASSLWPLLTSGPRLEQFF. In DNA form, the CDR3 reads TGTGCCAGCAGTTTATGGCCCCTCTTGACTAGCGGGCCTCGCCTTGAGCAGTTCTTC. V gene TRBV28 combines with J gene TRBJ2-1, with 10 bases fitting TRBD2. There are 19 residues in the CDR3. Germline CDR1 MDHEN, CDR2 SYDVKM. The J segment lost 9 bases and the V segment lost 0 bases, leaving 17 bases of the junction unmatched.

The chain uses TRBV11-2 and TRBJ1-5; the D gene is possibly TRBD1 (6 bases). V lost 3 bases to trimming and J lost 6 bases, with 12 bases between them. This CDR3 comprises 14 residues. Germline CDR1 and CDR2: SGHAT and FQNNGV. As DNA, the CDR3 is TGTGCCAGCAGCTTTGGGGGGGGGCCTCAGCCCCAGCATTTT. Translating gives CASSFGGGPQPQHF.

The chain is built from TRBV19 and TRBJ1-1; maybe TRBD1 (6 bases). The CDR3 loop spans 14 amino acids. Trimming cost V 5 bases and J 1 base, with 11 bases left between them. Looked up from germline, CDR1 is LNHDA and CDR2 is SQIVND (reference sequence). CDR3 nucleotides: TGTGCCAGTAGTCCAGGACAGAAGAACACTGAAGCTTTCTTT. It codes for CASSPGQKNTEAFF.

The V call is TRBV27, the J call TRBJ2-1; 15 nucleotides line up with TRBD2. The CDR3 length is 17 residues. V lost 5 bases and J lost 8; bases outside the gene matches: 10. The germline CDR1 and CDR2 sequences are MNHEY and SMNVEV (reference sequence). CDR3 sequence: CASSIRTSGRAAHEQFF. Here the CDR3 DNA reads TGTGCCAGCAGTATCCGGACTAGCGGGAGGGCCGCCCATGAGCAGTTCTTC.

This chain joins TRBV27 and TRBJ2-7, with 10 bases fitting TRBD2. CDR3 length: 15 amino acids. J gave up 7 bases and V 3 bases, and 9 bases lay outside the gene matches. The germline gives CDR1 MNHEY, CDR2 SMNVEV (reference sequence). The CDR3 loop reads CASSFGSGGVREQYF. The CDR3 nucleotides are TGTGCCAGCAGTTTCGGAAGCGGGGGGGTCCGGGAGCAGTACTTC.

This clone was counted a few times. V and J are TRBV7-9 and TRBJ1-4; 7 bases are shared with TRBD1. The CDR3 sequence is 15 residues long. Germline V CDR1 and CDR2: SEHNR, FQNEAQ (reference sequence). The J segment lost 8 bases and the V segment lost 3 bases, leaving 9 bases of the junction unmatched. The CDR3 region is CASSLRSQGVEKLFF. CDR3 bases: TGTGCCAGCAGCTTGAGGTCGCAGGGGGTGGAAAAACTGTTTTTT.

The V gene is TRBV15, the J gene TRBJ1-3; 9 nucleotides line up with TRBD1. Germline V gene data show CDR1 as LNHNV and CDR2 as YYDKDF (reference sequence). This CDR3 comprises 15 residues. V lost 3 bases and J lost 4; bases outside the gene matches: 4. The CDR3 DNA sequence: TGTGCCACCAGCAGGGACAGGGGAAGAGGAAACACCATATATTTT. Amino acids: CATSRDRGRGNTIYF.

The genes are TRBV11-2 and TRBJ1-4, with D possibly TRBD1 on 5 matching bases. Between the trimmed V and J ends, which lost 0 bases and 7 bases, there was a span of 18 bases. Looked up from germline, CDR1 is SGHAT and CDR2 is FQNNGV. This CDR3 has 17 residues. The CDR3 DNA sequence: TGTGCCAGCAGCTTAGATGGGGAAGGAGGGGCGGTTGAAAAACTGTTTTTT. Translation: CASSLDGEGGAVEKLFF.

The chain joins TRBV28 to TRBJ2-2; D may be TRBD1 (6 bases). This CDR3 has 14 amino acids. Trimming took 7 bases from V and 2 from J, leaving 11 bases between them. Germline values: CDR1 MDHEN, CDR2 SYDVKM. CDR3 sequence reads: CASTWTDNTGELFF. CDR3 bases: TGTGCCAGCACATGGACAGATAACACCGGGGAGCTGTTTTTT.

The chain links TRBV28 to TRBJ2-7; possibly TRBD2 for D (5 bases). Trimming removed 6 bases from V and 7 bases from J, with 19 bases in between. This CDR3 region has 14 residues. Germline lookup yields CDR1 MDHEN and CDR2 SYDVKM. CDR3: CASRRSGRAQEQYF. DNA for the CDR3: TGTGCCAGCAGACGAAGTGGGCGGGCTCAAGAGCAGTACTTC.